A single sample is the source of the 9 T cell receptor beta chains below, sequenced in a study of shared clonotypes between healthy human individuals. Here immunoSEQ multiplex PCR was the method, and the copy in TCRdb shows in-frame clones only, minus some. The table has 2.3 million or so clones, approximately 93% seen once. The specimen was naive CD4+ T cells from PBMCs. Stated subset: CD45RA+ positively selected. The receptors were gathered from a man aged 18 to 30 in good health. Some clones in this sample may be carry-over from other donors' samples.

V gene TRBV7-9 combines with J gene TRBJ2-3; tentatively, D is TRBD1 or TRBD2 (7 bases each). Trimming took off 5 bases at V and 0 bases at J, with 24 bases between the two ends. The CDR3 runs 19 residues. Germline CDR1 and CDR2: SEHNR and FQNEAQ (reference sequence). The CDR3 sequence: CASSPRVRGGRNSTDTQYF. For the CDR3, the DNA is TGTGCCAGCAGCCCCCGGGTCAGGGGGGGAAGAAATAGCACAGATACGCAGTATTTT.

In nucleotides, the CDR3 is TGCGCCAGCAGCGCGGGGGGCAGTAGCTCCTACGAGCAGTACTTC. Its translation: CASSAGGSSSYEQYF. The chain links TRBV5-1 to TRBJ2-7; 8 positions match TRBD2. CDR1 and CDR2 (germline): SGHRS, YFSETQ. J was trimmed by 0 bases and V by 4 bases; bases with no gene match: 6. CDR3 size: 15 residues.

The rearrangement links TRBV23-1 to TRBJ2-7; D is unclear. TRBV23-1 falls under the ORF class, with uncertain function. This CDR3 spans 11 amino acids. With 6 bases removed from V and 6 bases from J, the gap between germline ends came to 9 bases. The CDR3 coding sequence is TGCGCCAGCAGACCGGGTTGCGAGCAGTACTTC. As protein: CASRPGCEQYF.

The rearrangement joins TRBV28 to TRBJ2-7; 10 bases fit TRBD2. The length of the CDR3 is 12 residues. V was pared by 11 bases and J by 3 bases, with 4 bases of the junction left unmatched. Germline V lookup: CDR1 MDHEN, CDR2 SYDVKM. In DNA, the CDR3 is TGTGCCGTTGGACTAGCGGTCTACGAGCAGTACTTC. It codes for CAVGLAVYEQYF.

The CDR3, as DNA: TGTGCCAGCAGTCCCGGCAGGGGGCTTGAAGCTTTCTTT. Its protein is CASSPGRGLEAFF. The chain recombines TRBV7-6 with TRBJ1-1; TRBD1 matches at 8 bases. After removal of 6 bases from V and 7 bases from J, the junction contained 7 bases not matched to a gene. Per the germline V gene, CDR1 is SGHVS and CDR2 is FNYEAQ. CDR3 length equals 13 residues.

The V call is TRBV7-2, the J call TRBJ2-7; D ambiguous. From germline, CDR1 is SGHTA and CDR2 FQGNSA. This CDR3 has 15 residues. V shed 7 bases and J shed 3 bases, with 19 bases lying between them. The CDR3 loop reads CASTQRPWPLYEQYF. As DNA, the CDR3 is TGTGCCAGCACCCAACGCCCCTGGCCGCTCTACGAGCAGTACTTC.

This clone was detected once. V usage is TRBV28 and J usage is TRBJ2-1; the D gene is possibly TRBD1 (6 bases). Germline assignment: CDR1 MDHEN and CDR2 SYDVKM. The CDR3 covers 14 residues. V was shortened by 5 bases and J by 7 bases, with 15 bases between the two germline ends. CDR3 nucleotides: TGTGCCAGCAGTCACATTTACAGGGCGAATGAGCAGTTCTTC. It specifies CASSHIYRANEQFF. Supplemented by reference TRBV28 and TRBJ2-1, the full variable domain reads DVKVTQSSRYLVKRTGEKVFLECVQDMDHENMFWYRQDPGLGLRLIYFSYDVKMKEKGDIPEGYSVSREKKERFSLILESASTNQTSMYLCASSHIYRANEQFFGPGTRLTVL.

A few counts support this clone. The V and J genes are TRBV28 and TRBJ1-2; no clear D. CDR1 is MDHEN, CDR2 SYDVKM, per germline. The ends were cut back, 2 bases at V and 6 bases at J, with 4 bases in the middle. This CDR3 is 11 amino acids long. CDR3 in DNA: TGTGCCAGCAGTTTAGGGAATGGCTACACCTTC. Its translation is CASSLGNGYTF.

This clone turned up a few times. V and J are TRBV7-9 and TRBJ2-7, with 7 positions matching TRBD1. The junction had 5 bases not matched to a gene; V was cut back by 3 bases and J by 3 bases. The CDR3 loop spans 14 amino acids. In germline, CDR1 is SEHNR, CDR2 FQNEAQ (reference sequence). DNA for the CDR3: TGTGCCAGCAGCTTCCGGGACAGCCACTACGAGCAGTACTTC. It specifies CASSFRDSHYEQYF.